The 21 T cell receptor beta chains reported below all come from one sample, sequenced in a study of CD8 T cells in Susac syndrome. It was with random hexamers that roughly 0.45 to 1 ug RNA was reverse transcribed. MiXCR, applied by TCRdb to the immunoSEQ multiplex PCR reads, yields one record per CDR3 protein. The top ten hold less than 0.08% of the sample, which has 300,000 or so distinct CDR3 sequences, about 91% seen once. Material: CD4+ T cells from PBMCs. The receptor set was obtained from a human donor with multiple sclerosis.

The chain recombines TRBV7-2 with TRBJ1-1; 7 bases line up with TRBD1. Germline values: CDR1 SGHTA, CDR2 FQGNSA. CDR3 length: 14 amino acids. V dropped 6 bases and J dropped 11; count of bases not matched to a gene: 15. The DNA for the CDR3 is TGTGCCAGCAGTAAAAGCGGACAGGTGTTGTATGCTTTCTTT. Translating gives CASSKSGQVLYAFF.

This clonotype was seen only a few times. This chain links TRBV18 with TRBJ2-5; 8 bases match TRBD1. The CDR3 spans 14 residues. The V gene end was trimmed by 3 bases and the J gene end by 1 base; junction bases not matched to a gene: 1. From germline, CDR1 is KGHSH and CDR2 LQKENI. CDR3 in amino acids: CASSPGTGQETQYF. CDR3 coding DNA: TGTGCCAGCTCACCCGGGACAGGCCAAGAGACCCAGTACTTC.

The chain joins TRBV11-3 to TRBJ1-1; D is unclear. Germline CDR1 reads SGHNT; CDR2 reads YENEEA. This CDR3 has 14 amino acids. V was trimmed by 5 bases and J by 4 bases, leaving 14 bases between them. The CDR3 DNA reads as TGTGCCAGCAGCCAAGAGGTATGGGCCACTGAAGCTTTCTTT. The encoded protein is CASSQEVWATEAFF.

The CDR3 nucleotides are TGTGCCAGCAGTTCCGGGTCTTCCTACGAGCAGTACTTC. Translation gives CASSSGSSYEQYF. The V call is TRBV12-3 or TRBV12-4, the J call TRBJ2-7; D uncertain. The CDR3 sequence is 13 residues long. Trimming took off 4 bases at V and 1 base at J, with 8 bases between the two ends.

The chain combines TRBV7-2 with TRBJ2-7; D is uncertain. This CDR3 comprises 12 residues. Germline CDR1 is SGHTA and CDR2 is FQGNSA. The ends were cut back, 4 bases at V and 1 base at J, with 5 bases in the middle. The CDR3 bases are TGTGCCAGCAGCTCAGAATCCTACGAGCAGTACTTC. Translating it yields CASSSESYEQYF.

The chain is built from TRBV20-1 and TRBJ2-7, with a tentative D call TRBD2 (6 bases). This CDR3 has 13 residues. V was pared by 1 base and J by 2 bases, with 9 bases between. From germline, CDR1 is DFQATT and CDR2 SNEGSKA (reference sequence). The CDR3 loop is CSARVSGTYEQYF. In DNA form, the CDR3 reads TGCAGTGCTAGAGTTAGCGGCACCTACGAGCAGTACTTC.

The chain recombines TRBV20-1 with TRBJ2-7, with TRBD2 matching over 9 bases. The CDR3 length is 15 residues. J lost 6 bases, V lost 4 bases, and 13 bases had no gene match. CDR1 and CDR2 (germline): DFQATT, SNEGSKA (reference sequence). DNA of the CDR3: TGCAGTGCTAACCTTGCAGCTAGCGGGACCTTCGAGCAGTACTTC. This translates into CSANLAASGTFEQYF.

The chain recombines TRBV11-3 with TRBJ2-1; 9 nucleotides match TRBD1. The trim removed 1 base at V and 7 bases at J, leaving 14 bases unmatched. Germline CDR1 and CDR2: SGHNT and YENEEA. The CDR3 is 18 residues long. This CDR3 reads CASSLAPVTGGKGNEQFF. The CDR3 DNA sequence: TGTGCCAGCAGCTTAGCCCCGGTTACAGGGGGCAAAGGTAATGAGCAGTTCTTC.

This chain uses TRBV7-8 with TRBJ1-1, with D possibly matching TRBD1 (5 bases). CDR1 is SGHVS and CDR2 is FQNEAQ in the germline V gene. This CDR3 is 13 amino acids long. V dropped 5 bases and J dropped 6 bases, with 13 bases sitting between them. The CDR3 DNA reads TGTGCCAGCAGCGGTGGGAGGGGAGCTGAAGCTTTCTTT. Protein: CASSGGRGAEAFF.

The chain joins TRBV5-4 to TRBJ2-3; D perhaps matches TRBD2 (5 bases). The germline V gene encodes CDR1 SGHNT and CDR2 YYREEE (reference sequence). Trimming shortened V by 0 bases and J by 4 bases, and 6 bases separated the two germline ends. The CDR3 has 13 residues. The CDR3 loop reads CASSLARADTQYF. The CDR3 nucleotides are TGTGCCAGCAGCTTGGCGCGGGCAGATACGCAGTATTTT.

This chain uses TRBV11-3 with TRBJ1-3; maybe TRBD1 (5 bases). The CDR3 consists of 16 residues. In germline, CDR1 is SGHNT, CDR2 YENEEA. Trimming removed 1 base at V and 0 bases at J, with 10 bases between. CDR3 sequence: CASSLVRDDSGNTIYF. The CDR3 nucleotides read TGTGCCAGCAGCTTAGTTCGGGACGACTCTGGAAACACCATATATTTT.

The rearrangement links TRBV5-6 to TRBJ1-2; TRBD1 is a possible D gene (6 bases). Germline CDR1 SGHDT, CDR2 YYEEEE. Trimming left V 2 bases short and J 4 bases short, with 15 bases between. The CDR3 spans 15 residues. The CDR3 protein is CASSLGGWTGYGYTF. DNA for the CDR3: TGTGCCAGCAGCTTAGGGGGGTGGACGGGCTATGGCTACACCTTC.

V gene TRBV6-2 or TRBV6-3 combines with J gene TRBJ1-1; TRBD1 might be the D (5 bases). Germline V gene sequence: CDR1 MNHEY, CDR2 SVGEGT. The CDR3 has 16 residues. Trimming removed 0 bases from V and 3 bases from J, with 14 bases in between. As DNA, the CDR3 is TGTGCCAGCAGTTACTCTTTCGGGGGGATAGACACTGAAGCTTTCTTT. Translation gives CASSYSFGGIDTEAFF.

The chain is built from TRBV6-2 or TRBV6-3 and TRBJ1-1; D not certain. Deletions cut 5 bases from V and 2 bases from J, with 12 bases between. This CDR3 has 14 residues. Germline lookup yields CDR1 MNHEY and CDR2 SVGEGT. The chain's CDR3 is CASSTLQKNTEAFF. The CDR3 bases are TGTGCCAGCAGTACCTTACAGAAAAACACTGAAGCTTTCTTT.

The count of this clonotype is one. The V gene is TRBV27, the J gene TRBJ2-3; D gene uncertain. CDR3 length: 13 amino acids. Germline V gene sequence: CDR1 MNHEY, CDR2 SMNVEV (reference sequence). Trimming took off 4 bases at V and 6 bases at J, with 11 bases between the two ends. CDR3 bases: TGTGCCAGCAGTTCTGGCTGGCGTGATACGCAGTATTTT. Amino acids: CASSSGWRDTQYF.

The chain's CDR3 is CASSQSRAQPQHF. In DNA, the CDR3 is TGTGCCAGCAGCCAATCAAGGGCTCAGCCCCAGCATTTT. This chain uses TRBV12-3 or TRBV12-4 with TRBJ1-5, with D unclear. Trimming took 6 bases from V and 6 from J, leaving 12 bases between them. The CDR3 covers 13 residues.

The gene calls are TRBV20-1 and TRBJ2-1; 9 nucleotides match TRBD1. The CDR3 totals 11 residues. Trimming removed 5 bases from V and 10 bases from J; junction bases left unmatched: 3. CDR1 is DFQATT, CDR2 SNEGSKA, per germline (reference sequence). This CDR3 reads CSAGDRAEQFF. For the CDR3, the DNA is TGCAGTGCTGGGGACAGGGCCGAGCAGTTCTTC.

The chain links TRBV23-1 to TRBJ1-3; TRBD1 aligns across 7 bases. TRBV23-1 is an ORF, with its function uncertain. The CDR3 covers 14 residues. The J segment lost 0 bases and the V segment lost 11 bases, leaving 7 bases of the junction unmatched. The CDR3 region is CAPTGQISGNTIYF. The CDR3 DNA reads TGCGCCCCTACGGGACAGATCTCTGGAAACACCATATATTTT.

The chain carries TRBV19 and TRBJ2-1, with D tentatively TRBD2 (6 bases). The length of the CDR3 is 15 residues. Germline loops: CDR1 LNHDA, CDR2 SQIVND (reference sequence). The ends were cut back, 6 bases at V and 0 bases at J, with 12 bases in the middle. The CDR3 here is CASRLAALSYNEQFF. As DNA, the CDR3 is TGTGCCAGTAGGTTAGCGGCCCTCTCCTACAATGAGCAGTTCTTC.

V gene TRBV12-3 or TRBV12-4 combines with J gene TRBJ2-2; 10 bases line up with TRBD2. The CDR3 spans 14 residues. V trimming: 5 bases; J trimming: 6 bases; junction bases outside the gene matches: 3. CDR3 bases: TGTGCCAGCAGTCCCCTAGCGGGAGCCGGGGAGCTGTTTTTT. Amino acid sequence: CASSPLAGAGELFF.

CDR3 sequence reads: CASSLGAGRANEQFF. The DNA for the CDR3 is TGCGCCAGCAGCTTGGGAGCCGGGAGGGCCAATGAGCAGTTCTTC. The genes are TRBV5-1 and TRBJ2-1, with 8 bases matching TRBD2. Germline values: CDR1 SGHRS, CDR2 YFSETQ. V was clipped by 0 bases and J by 6 bases; unmatched bases: 5. CDR3 length equals 15 residues. The full variable domain, completed using reference TRBV5-1 and TRBJ2-1, is KAGVTQTPRYLIKTRGQQVTLSCSPISGHRSVSWYQQTPGQGLQFLFEYFSETQRNKGNFPGRFSGRQFSNSRSEMNVSTLELGDSALYLCASSLGAGRANEQFFGPGTRLTVL.